A selection of T cell receptor beta chains follows, all from one sample in a study of T cell responses to AZD1222 COVID-19 vaccine. The assay was immunoSEQ multiplex PCR, and TCRdb's table has in-frame clones only and misses some. The table lists some 130,000 clones, around 93% of them singletons. The starting material was peripheral blood, obtained 28 days after the second AZD1222 dose. Receptors originate from an adult who received the AZD1222 COVID-19 vaccine. CDR3s include the opening cysteine and the closing phenylalanine or tryptophan. Size values are once, few and many counts, or a class for expanded clones, and some rows have none.

>12|NA|TRBV30
CAWTGYNSPLHF
>16|NA|TRBV10-2
CASSQEPRSYNSPLHF
>16|NA|TRBV3-1/TRBV3-2
CASSPRDRGRDTEAFF
>13|NA|TRBV2
CATQGATNQPQHF
>15|NA|TRBV21-1
CATTESGQSNQPQHF
>14|NA|TRBV11-1
CASSLAGGFGELFF
>12|NA|TRBV6-5
CASRGRGYGYTF
>12|NA|TRBV4-2
CASSQGGVEQFF
>11|NA|TRBV15
CATSQTQTQYF
>15|NA|TRBV19
CASSIGGPGSTEAFF
>16|NA|TRBV21-1
CASNGTGISGAYEQYF
>13|NA|TRBV12-3/TRBV12-4
CASRPPGHDEQYF
>15|NA|TRBV27
CASSPTGSTGNTIYF
>14|NA|TRBV19
CASTAGGVNTEAFF
>11|once|TRBV2
CASREGGGYTF
>17|NA|TRBV5-6
CASSPGSGGGPEETQYF
>16|NA|TRBV28
CASSSPGQGARDEQFF